This is a list of T cell receptor beta chains from one sample in a study of response to subunit inactivated influenza vaccine. A single record per CDR3 protein comes from TCRdb applying MiXCR to the RT-PCR reads. In the table there are 500,000 to 550,000 distinct CDR3 sequences, around 7.7% of which are singletons. Source: PBMCs from blood, taken less than 30 months after vaccination. Source of these receptors: a man aged 45 to 75 who received an inactivated influenza vaccine. CDR3s include the opening cysteine and the closing phenylalanine or tryptophan. Fields, in order: J gene, V gene, clone size, D gene, CDR3 protein, CDR3 DNA. A D gene is named only where the DNA matches it firmly. Clone size is given for some rows only: seen once, a few or many times, or a class if the clone is expanded.

TRBJ1-6 | TRBV3-1 | - | TRBD1 | CASSPQTGRRSPLHF | TGTGCCAGCAGCCCGCAGACAGGGAGGCGTTCACCCCTCCACTTT
TRBJ2-1 | TRBV18 | many | - | CASSSSQGNEQFF | TGTGCCAGCTCATCTTCCCAGGGGAATGAGCAGTTCTTC
TRBJ1-1 | TRBV12-3/TRBV12-4 | many | TRBD1 | CASTPRTGGASEAFF | TGTGCCAGCACCCCCAGGACAGGGGGCGCATCTGAAGCTTTCTTT
TRBJ2-1 | TRBV20-1 | - | - | CSASPGGNPYNEQFF | TGCAGTGCTAGCCCTGGCGGTAACCCCTACAATGAGCAGTTCTTC
TRBJ2-7 | TRBV7-9 | few | - | CASSPRRGTLYEQYF | TGTGCCAGCAGCCCCCGCCGGGGGACCCTCTACGAGCAGTACTTC
TRBJ2-2 | TRBV12-3/TRBV12-4 | few | - | CASRYTDGTGELFF | TGTGCCAGCAGATACACGGACGGCACCGGGGAGCTGTTTTTT
TRBJ2-7 | TRBV3-1 | few | - | CASSQTPTSGSPGF | TGTGCCAGCAGCCAGACGCCTACCTCCGGGTCCCCCGGCTTC
TRBJ2-5 | TRBV30 | - | - | CAWSGRGSLETQYF | TGTGCCTGGAGTGGCAGGGGTTCGTTGGAGACCCAGTACTTC
TRBJ2-7 | TRBV5-1 | - | - | CASSSLTPPYEQYF | TGCGCCAGCAGCTCCCTGACACCACCCTACGAGCAGTACTTC
TRBJ2-1 | TRBV11-2 | few | - | CASSLEVAEAYYNEQFF | TGTGCCAGCAGCTTAGAGGTAGCGGAGGCCTACTACAATGAGCAGTTCTTC
TRBJ2-2 | TRBV5-1 | many | - | CASSSYYTGELFF | TGCGCCAGCAGCTCCTACTACACCGGGGAGCTGTTTTTT
TRBJ1-5 | TRBV7-9 | many | - | CASSLEGTHQPQHF | TGTGCCAGCAGCTTGGAGGGGACCCATCAGCCCCAGCATTTT
TRBJ2-7 | TRBV30 | - | - | CAWSRPGQGLAWQYF | TGTGCCTGGAGTAGACCGGGACAGGGACTAGCCTGGCAGTACTTC
TRBJ2-3 | TRBV11-2 | few | - | CASTISRVSDTQYF | TGTGCCAGCACCATCTCCAGGGTTTCAGATACGCAGTATTTT
TRBJ2-3 | TRBV12-3/TRBV12-4 | - | TRBD1 | CASNPTGAVRADTQYF | TGTGCCAGCAATCCGACAGGGGCCGTTCGGGCAGATACGCAGTATTTT
TRBJ2-1 | TRBV5-1 | - | - | CASSLGTAHNEQFF | TGCGCCAGCAGCCTAGGGACGGCTCACAATGAGCAGTTCTTC
TRBJ1-6 | TRBV4-2 | few | TRBD1 | CASSSRGTGTTGTSPLHF | TGTGCCAGCAGCTCAAGGGGGACAGGGACAACCGGGACTTCACCCCTCCACTTT
TRBJ1-3 | TRBV3-1 | - | - | CASSQAPRAKYSTIYF | TGTGCCAGCAGCCAAGCGCCCAGGGCCAAATATAGCACCATATATTTT
TRBJ2-5 | TRBV2 | - | TRBD1 | CASSGQGSETQYF | TGTGCCAGCAGTGGACAGGGGAGCGAGACCCAGTACTTC
TRBJ1-2 | TRBV12-3/TRBV12-4 | - | TRBD1 | CASRAGGPYGYTF | TGTGCCAGCAGGGCAGGGGGCCCCTATGGCTACACCTTC
TRBJ2-1 | TRBV5-6 | - | TRBD2 | CASSPGGPERFF | TGTGCCAGCAGCCCGGGAGGACCTGAGCGGTTCTTC
TRBJ2-5 | TRBV29-1 | - | TRBD2 | CSVDRTSGRAETQYF | TGCAGCGTTGACAGGACTAGCGGGAGGGCGGAGACCCAGTACTTC
TRBJ2-2 | TRBV5-1 | many | - | CASRPPGTGELFF | TGCGCCAGCAGGCCCCCCGGCACCGGGGAGCTGTTTTTT
TRBJ2-3 | TRBV9 | few | - | CASSVGNGNTDTQYF | TGTGCCAGCAGCGTAGGAAACGGAAACACAGATACGCAGTATTTT
TRBJ1-2 | TRBV25-1 | few | TRBD1 | CASSEPTGTVGGYTF | TGTGCCAGCAGTGAACCTACCGGGACAGTCGGTGGCTACACCTTC
TRBJ2-2 | TRBV3-1 | many | - | CASSQWGDPRTGELFF | TGTGCCAGCAGCCAGTGGGGGGACCCGAGAACCGGGGAGCTGTTTTTT
TRBJ2-7 | TRBV29-1 | many | - | CSVVGLGTYEQYF | TGCAGCGTTGTTGGACTGGGGACCTACGAGCAGTACTTC
TRBJ2-2 | TRBV10-2 | few | - | CASSGSALQGTGELFF | TGCGCCAGCAGTGGTTCGGCACTCCAAGGAACCGGGGAGCTGTTTTTT
TRBJ2-2 | TRBV7-8 | many | TRBD2 | CASSLSGGSHTGELFF | TGTGCCAGCAGCTTATCGGGGGGGAGTCACACCGGGGAGCTGTTTTTT
TRBJ2-7 | TRBV29-1 | few | TRBD1 | CSVGGQGVEQYF | TGCAGCGTTGGGGGACAGGGGGTCGAGCAGTACTTC
TRBJ2-3 | TRBV29-1 | few | - | CSVAPFDTQYF | TGCAGCGTTGCCCCCTTTGATACGCAGTATTTT
TRBJ2-7 | TRBV3-1 | - | - | CASSQGRSGSYEQYF | TGTGCCAGCAGCCAGGGGCGAAGCGGATCCTACGAGCAGTACTTC
TRBJ2-1 | TRBV5-1 | many | TRBD2 | CASSLRPLGLALYNEQFF | TGCGCCAGCAGCTTGAGACCCTTAGGACTAGCACTCTACAATGAGCAGTTCTTC
TRBJ2-7 | TRBV7-8 | - | - | CASSLHFVRSNEQYF | TGTGCCAGCAGCTTACACTTTGTTCGGTCCAACGAGCAGTACTTC
TRBJ2-5 | TRBV2 | many | TRBD2 | CASNLIAGVGETQYF | TGTGCCAGCAATCTAATAGCGGGGGTGGGAGAGACCCAGTACTTC
TRBJ2-1 | TRBV12-3/TRBV12-4 | - | - | CASSYGFDNEQFF | TGTGCCAGCAGTTACGGGTTCGACAATGAGCAGTTCTTC
TRBJ2-3 | TRBV11-3 | - | TRBD1 | CASSLLAGTASTDTQYF | TGTGCCAGCAGTTTACTCGCCGGGACAGCTAGCACAGATACGCAGTATTTT
TRBJ2-1 | TRBV11-2 | few | - | CASSLDLALNEQFF | TGTGCCAGCAGCTTAGATCTAGCCTTAAATGAGCAGTTCTTC